This T cell receptor (beta chain) came from a study of blood T cells in healthy people across ages. General study points: More naive CD4+ cells and higher diversity were found in long-lived than in aged donors.

Every donor provided approximately 9.2 milliliters of peripheral blood. Per germline, CDR1 MNHEY and CDR2 SVGEGT. The CDR3 is made up of 13 amino acids. V was clipped by 5 bases and J by 6 bases; unmatched bases: 3. In its sample, this clonotype was seen once. Its target is not known. Primed by a sample-barcoded 5' primer and a J-beta primer mix, a second PCR proceeded for about 7 to 11 cycles. Each cDNA molecule was tagged by a template-switch adaptor that had 12 random nucleotides. CDR3-containing paired-end reads numbered at least 2.5 million in each sample. Using its own MiXCR run on the 5' RACE reads, TCRdb lists one record per CDR3 protein. The sample lists around 940,000 distinct CDR3 sequences; just over 50% were seen once.

This sequence was found in a woman between 55 and 75 years old in good health. The V gene is TRBV6-2 or TRBV6-3, the J gene TRBJ2-1; 8 nucleotides match TRBD1. Sequencing was performed on blood. The CDR3 sequence: CASSDQGANEQFF. In DNA, the CDR3 is TGTGCCAGCAGTGACCAGGGGGCCAATGAGCAGTTCTTC.